This T cell receptor beta chain appears in the sequencing data of a study of cytotoxic CD8 clonotypes in ibrutinib-treated CLL. Study in general: Among patients, some 25 responded partially and 2 completely; some 15 then stayed remitted and approximately twelve progressed after median around 68 months. The study, taken as a whole, reports: In comparison with age-matched healthy donors, baseline clonality was higher and tracked circulating CD8+ T-cell counts. Higher clonality was seen at ibrutinib response and a return toward baseline at progression.

Sequencing sought depths of 1 in 200,000 to 1 in 1 million T cells. Sequencing was performed with immunoSEQ multiplex PCR; in TCRdb, only in-frame clones are kept and a portion is missing. The sample has 190,000 or so clones, over 60% seen once. In regard to this clone: The antigen is undetermined.

This CDR3 comprises 17 residues. From germline, CDR1 is SGHTA and CDR2 FQGNSA. The V end lost 1 base, the J end lost 5 bases, and 20 bases lay between the germline ends. This TCR came from a human donor with chronic lymphocytic leukemia. The genes are TRBV7-2 and TRBJ2-5; D might be TRBD2 (6 bases). Sequenced material: PBMCs, taken after 24 months of ibrutinib treatment. CDR3 amino acids: CASSLGRLGLGRETQYF. CDR3 in DNA: TGTGCCAGCAGCTTAGGCAGATTAGGACTTGGGAGGGAGACCCAGTACTTC.